A selection of T cell receptor beta chains follows, all from one sample in a study of vaccination and CD4 T cells after COVID-19. Their recognized antigens are unknown. TCRdb passed the PCR reads through MiXCR, listing each CDR3 protein once. The table shows roughly 7,000 distinct CDR3 sequences, with 30% to 45% occurring only once. Sequencing input: CD4+ T cells from blood, cultured in vitro. The origin of the receptors is a human donor in good health. The conserved cysteine and the conserved F or W are not part of the CDR3 here.

j_call: TRBJ2-7
cdr3_length: 12
v_call: TRBV24-1
cdr3_aa: ARRRGPHMWEQY

j_call: TRBJ1-2
cdr3_length: 11
v_call: TRBV28
cdr3_aa: ASSEGASGGYT

j_call: TRBJ2-3
cdr3_length: 14
v_call: TRBV7-2
cdr3_aa: ASSSGTGRGADTQY

j_call: TRBJ1-2
cdr3_length: 11
v_call: TRBV19
cdr3_aa: ASSILGDYGYT

j_call: TRBJ1-2
cdr3_length: 11
v_call: TRBV7-2
cdr3_aa: ASSSRASYGYT

j_call: TRBJ2-7
cdr3_length: 11
v_call: TRBV4-3
cdr3_aa: ASSPRTGREQY

j_call: TRBJ2-7
cdr3_length: 14
v_call: TRBV7-2
cdr3_aa: ASSPTMGLAIYEQY

j_call: TRBJ1-6
cdr3_length: 12
v_call: TRBV5-1
cdr3_aa: ASSPGTVDSPLH

j_call: TRBJ1-5
cdr3_length: 14
v_call: TRBV19
cdr3_aa: ASSTRTGGAFQPQH

j_call: TRBJ2-7
cdr3_length: 15
v_call: TRBV11-2
cdr3_aa: ASSSPRGLPLGGEQY